This entry concerns a single T cell receptor beta chain. This clone is a singleton in its sample. It has no known antigen specificity. No qualities accompany the bases; no much larger clone lies one base away. The sample contains more than one DNA sequence encoding this CDR3. The sample belongs to a study of T cells in localized non-small cell lung cancer (dated by TCRdb to 2020 to 2021). Turning to the overall study: T cell repertoires of some 240 early-stage NSCLC patients were analyzed, with tumors being compared against uninvolved tumor-adjacent lungs. The cohort was made up of around 220 treatment-naive NSCLC patients whose localized lung tumors had been resected. A mean age of around 66 years was recorded for the NSCLC patients, of whom under 150 were male and around 100 were female.

The CDR3 covers 13 residues, taking in both the cysteine and the phenylalanine. Only CDR3 DNA is held: 39 bases, read in frame from base 1. The germline V gene encodes CDR1 SQVTM and CDR2 ANQGSEA. Here V drops 3 bases and J drops 2 bases, and the junction holds 2 bases not matched to any gene. The immunoSEQ Assay was used to sequence TCR beta CDR3 regions from DNA. The source study handled its data this way. To compute T cell density, TCR beta template counts were normalized to usable DNA, which was estimated by amplifying housekeeping genes. Richness was estimated with the preseqR package, extrapolating to 400,000 templates for PBMC samples and 120,000 templates for tissue samples. Clonality was calculated as one minus Pielou's evenness. Tissue-enriched TCRs were identified by differential abundance testing using productive amino-acid clonotypes, minimum total count 5 and alpha 0.1. The Jaccard Index and the Morisita Overlap Index were used to measure repertoire overlap between compartments. GLIPH grouped TCR beta CDR3s together with public tetramer-defined viral CDR3s, and a viral motif had to include at least three viral sequences and also show V-gene enrichment. Imported from immuneACCESS, the table was reduced by TCRdb to in-frame sequences with V and J called. These copies leave out some clones; in studies compared against another copy, an unresolved V gene accounts for under half, and the cause of the remainder is not known. V, J and clone size are taken as reported in that table, and D and trimming were inferred from the DNA itself. This sample gives about 59,000 clones in total; 90% to 95% of them show up just once. 20% of the sample goes to the ten largest clones.

At diagnosis, tumor, uninvolved tumor-adjacent lung and peripheral blood were collected and then preserved as a mix of FFPE and fresh-frozen material. For TCR repertoire profiling, blood samples were analyzed in the form of peripheral blood mononuclear cells. Overall results and qualifications from the work: Multi-region tumor sequencing was not performed, so intratumor heterogeneity could not be excluded. Uninvolved tumor-adjacent lung showed the highest T cell clonality, higher than tumor, which suggests more focused antigenic responses in the uninvolved tumor-adjacent lung. Longer overall survival was associated with higher T cell density in blood, whereas shorter survival was associated with higher clonality in adjacent lung. A median of roughly 60 of the top 100 tumor clones were detected in paired uninvolved adjacent lung, and some 29 of these tumor clones were also found among the top 100 clones of the paired uninvolved adjacent lung. Because the study design was exploratory, TCR variables were selected using unadjusted p-values without false-discovery rate correction.

This receptor was taken from a man aged 40 to 70 with stage I lung adenocarcinoma. This material consisted of peripheral blood, taken before any cancer treatment. The chain joins TRBV29-1 to TRBJ2-7, and 9 junctional nucleotides match TRBD2. CDR3 reads: CSVETSGPYEQYF. The DNA is TGCAGCGTTGAGACTAGCGGACCCTACGAGCAGTACTTC.